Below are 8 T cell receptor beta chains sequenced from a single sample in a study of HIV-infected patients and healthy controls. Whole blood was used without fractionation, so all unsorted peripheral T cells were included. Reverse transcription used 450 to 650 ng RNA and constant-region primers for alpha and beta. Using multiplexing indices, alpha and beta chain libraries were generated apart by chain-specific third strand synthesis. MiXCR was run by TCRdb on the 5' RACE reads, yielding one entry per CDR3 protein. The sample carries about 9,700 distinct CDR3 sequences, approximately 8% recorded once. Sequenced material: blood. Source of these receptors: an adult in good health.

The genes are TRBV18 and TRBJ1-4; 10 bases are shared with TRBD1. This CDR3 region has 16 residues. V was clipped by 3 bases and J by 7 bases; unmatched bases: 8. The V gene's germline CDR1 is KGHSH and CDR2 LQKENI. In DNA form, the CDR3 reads TGTGCCAGCTCACCGAACGGACAGGGGGGAGGTGAAAAACTGTTTTTT. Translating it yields CASSPNGQGGGEKLFF. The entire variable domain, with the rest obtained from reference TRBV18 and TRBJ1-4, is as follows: NAGVMQNPRHLVRRRGQEARLRCSPMKGHSHVYWYRQLPEEGLKFMVYLQKENIIDESGMPKERFSAEFPKEGPSILRIQQVVRGDSAAYFCASSPNGQGGGEKLFFGSGTQLSVL.

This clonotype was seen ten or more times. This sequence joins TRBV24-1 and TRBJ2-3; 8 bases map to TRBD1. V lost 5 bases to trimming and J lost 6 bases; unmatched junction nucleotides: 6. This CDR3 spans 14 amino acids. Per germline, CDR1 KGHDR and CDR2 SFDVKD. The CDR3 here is CATSAGGWADTQYF. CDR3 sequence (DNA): TGTGCCACCAGTGCAGGGGGCTGGGCGGATACGCAGTATTTT.

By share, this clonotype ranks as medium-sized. The CDR3 spells CASSLVGGALDEQFF. CDR3 nucleotides: TGTGCCAGCAGCTTAGTCGGGGGGGCCCTGGATGAGCAGTTCTTC. The V call is TRBV11-2, the J call TRBJ2-1, with 8 bases identical to TRBD2. Germline V gene sequence: CDR1 SGHAT, CDR2 FQNNGV. The CDR3 sequence is 15 residues long. J gave up 8 bases and V 1 base, and 7 bases lay outside the gene matches.

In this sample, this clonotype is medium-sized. The CDR3 DNA is TGTGCCAGCAGCCACGGACTAGCGGGAGATACGCAGTATTTT. Translation gives CASSHGLAGDTQYF. The J gene is TRBJ2-3, the V gene TRBV3-1; TRBD2 agrees at 11 bases. The germline V gene has CDR1 LGHDT and CDR2 YNNKEL (reference sequence). The CDR3 loop spans 14 amino acids. With V trimmed by 3 bases and J by 5 bases, 1 base remained unmatched.

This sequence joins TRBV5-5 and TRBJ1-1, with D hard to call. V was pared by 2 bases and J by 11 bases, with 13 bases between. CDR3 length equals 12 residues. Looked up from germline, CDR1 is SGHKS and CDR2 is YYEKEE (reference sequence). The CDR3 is CASSFLEEVAFF. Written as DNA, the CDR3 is TGTGCCAGCAGCTTCTTAGAAGAGGTGGCTTTCTTT.

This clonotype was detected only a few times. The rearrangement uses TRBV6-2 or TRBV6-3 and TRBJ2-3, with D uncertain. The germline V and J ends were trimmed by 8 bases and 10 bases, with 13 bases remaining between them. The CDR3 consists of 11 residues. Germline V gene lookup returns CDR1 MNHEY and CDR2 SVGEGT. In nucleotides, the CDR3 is TGTGCCAGCGCGACAACCCGGGCGCAGTATTTT. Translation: CASATTRAQYF.

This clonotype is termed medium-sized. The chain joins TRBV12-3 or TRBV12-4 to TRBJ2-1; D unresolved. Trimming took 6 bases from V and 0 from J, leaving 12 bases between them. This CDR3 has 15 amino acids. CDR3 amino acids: CASSGGPSSYNEQFF. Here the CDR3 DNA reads TGTGCCAGCAGCGGTGGACCAAGCTCCTACAATGAGCAGTTCTTC.

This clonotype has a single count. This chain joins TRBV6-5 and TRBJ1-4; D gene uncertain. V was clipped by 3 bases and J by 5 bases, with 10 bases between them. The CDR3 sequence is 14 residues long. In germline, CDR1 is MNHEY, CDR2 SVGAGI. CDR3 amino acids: CASSYGGVNEKLFF. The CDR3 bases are TGTGCCAGCAGTTATGGCGGGGTCAATGAAAAACTGTTTTTT.